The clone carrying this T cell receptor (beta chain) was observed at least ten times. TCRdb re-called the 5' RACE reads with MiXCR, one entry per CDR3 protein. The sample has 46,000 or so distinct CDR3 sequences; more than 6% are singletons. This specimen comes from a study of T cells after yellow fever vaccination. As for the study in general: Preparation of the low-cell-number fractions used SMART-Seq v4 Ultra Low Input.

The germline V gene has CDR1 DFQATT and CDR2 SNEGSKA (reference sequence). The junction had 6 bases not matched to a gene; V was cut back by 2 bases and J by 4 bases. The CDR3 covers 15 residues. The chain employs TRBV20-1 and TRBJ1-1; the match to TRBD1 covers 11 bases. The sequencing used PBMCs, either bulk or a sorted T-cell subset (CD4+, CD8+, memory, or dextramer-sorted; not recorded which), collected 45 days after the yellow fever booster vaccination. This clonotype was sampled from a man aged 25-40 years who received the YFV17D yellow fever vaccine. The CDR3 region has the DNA TGCAGTGCTAGATTCTGGGGGACAGGGGGCACTGAAGCTTTCTTT. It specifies CSARFWGTGGTEAFF.